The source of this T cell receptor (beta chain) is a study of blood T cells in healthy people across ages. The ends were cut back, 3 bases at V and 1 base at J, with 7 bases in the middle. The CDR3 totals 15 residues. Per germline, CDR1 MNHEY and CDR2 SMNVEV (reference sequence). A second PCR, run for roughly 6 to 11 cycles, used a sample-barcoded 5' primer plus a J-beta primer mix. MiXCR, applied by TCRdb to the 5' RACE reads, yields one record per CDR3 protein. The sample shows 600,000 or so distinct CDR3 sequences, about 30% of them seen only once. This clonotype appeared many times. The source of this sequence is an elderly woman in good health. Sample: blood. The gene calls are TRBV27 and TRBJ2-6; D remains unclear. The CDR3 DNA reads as TGTGCCAGCAGTTTTCTGCCGTCTGGGGCCAACGTCCTGACTTTC. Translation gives CASSFLPSGANVLTF.